This passage covers 22 T cell receptor beta chains from one sample sequenced in a study of regulatory T cells in long-lasting Graves disease (dated by TCRdb to about 2021). The sample's time point label, in plain terms: newly diagnosed GD, antithyroid drugs for less than 3 months. For both TCR sequencing and RNA sequencing, RNA was extracted from PBMCs in TRIzol. Library preparation employed multiplex PCR. The instrument was an Illumina HiSeq 4000. To build TCR beta libraries, CDR3 regions were amplified by Arm-PCR using iRepertoire HTBI primers. The public reads were reanalyzed by TCRdb: fastp trimming at Q25, MiXCR alignment, in-frame beta chains only. Each CDR3 protein appears once, grouped with its most common genes and DNA. This sample comprises some 230,000 distinct CDR3 sequences, 15% to 20% of them detected only once. The ten largest make up approximately 20% of the sample. Sequences were derived from peripheral blood mononuclear cells (PBMCs), sampled at new diagnosis, from a patient treated with antithyroid drugs. These receptors all stem from a female donor with Graves disease.

This clonotype occurred a few times. The chain combines TRBV5-4 with TRBJ1-6, with no clear D. The CDR3 runs to 15 residues. CDR1 is SGHNT, CDR2 YYREEE, per germline (reference sequence). The V end was cut by 2 bases, the J end by 4 bases, with 10 bases between. CDR3 loop: CASSFENFYNSPLHF. Here the CDR3 DNA reads TGTGCCAGCAGCTTCGAGAATTTTTATAATTCACCCCTCCACTTT.

This clonotype was found many times. The chain employs TRBV19 and TRBJ2-3, with 11 bases identical to TRBD2. This CDR3 is 16 amino acids long. CDR1 is LNHDA, CDR2 SQIVND, per germline (reference sequence). V gave up 5 bases and J gave up 7 bases; unmatched junction bases: 11. In nucleotides, the CDR3 is TGTGCCAGTAGTTCTTCCGGGACTAGCGGAACCTATACGCAGTATTTT. It codes for CASSSSGTSGTYTQYF.

This clonotype was recorded many times. The rearrangement uses TRBV28 and TRBJ1-2, with D uncertain. CDR3 length: 11 amino acids. V lost 5 bases, J lost 6 bases, and 7 bases lay in between. The germline V gene encodes CDR1 MDHEN and CDR2 SYDVKM. The CDR3 reads CASSPRDGYTF. For the CDR3, the DNA is TGTGCCAGCAGTCCGCGAGATGGCTACACCTTC.

The chain links TRBV12-3 or TRBV12-4 to TRBJ2-5; 8 nucleotides agree with TRBD1. V gave up 5 bases and J gave up 2 bases; unmatched junction bases: 7. The CDR3 totals 15 residues. DNA for the CDR3: TGTGCCAGCAGTGAGGGCAGGGGGCTACAAGAGACCCAGTACTTC. Protein product: CASSEGRGLQETQYF.

This clonotype was observed many times. The J gene is TRBJ2-7, the V gene TRBV28; a possible D gene is TRBD1 (5 bases). Germline CDR1 is MDHEN and CDR2 is SYDVKM. This CDR3 has 14 amino acids. With 1 base removed from V and 1 base from J, the gap between germline ends came to 8 bases. Here the CDR3 reads CASSLSPGSYEQYF. CDR3 coding DNA: TGTGCCAGCAGTTTATCTCCAGGGTCCTACGAGCAGTACTTC. Combining the CDR3 with reference TRBV28 and TRBJ2-7 gives the whole variable domain DVKVTQSSRYLVKRTGEKVFLECVQDMDHENMFWYRQDPGLGLRLIYFSYDVKMKEKGDIPEGYSVSREKKERFSLILESASTNQTSMYLCASSLSPGSYEQYFGPGTRLTVT.

This clonotype was seen repeatedly, ten times or more. The J gene is TRBJ2-2, the V gene TRBV18; the match to TRBD1 covers 8 bases. This CDR3 contains 15 residues. Unmatched junction bases numbered 1, after V lost 1 base and J lost 3 bases. Germline loops: CDR1 KGHSH, CDR2 LQKENI. The CDR3 DNA reads TGTGCCAGCTCACCACGGACAGGGCACACCGGGGAGCTGTTTTTT. This sequence encodes CASSPRTGHTGELFF.

This clonotype was recorded many times. The chain links TRBV10-3 to TRBJ1-1; D remains unclear. Germline CDR1 reads ENHRY; CDR2 reads SYGVKD. This CDR3 region has 14 residues. Trimming removed 3 bases from V and 0 bases from J, with 8 bases in between. CDR3 sequence: CAISEVALNTEAFF. The CDR3 nucleotides read TGTGCCATCAGTGAAGTGGCTCTGAACACTGAAGCTTTCTTT.

This clonotype was observed a handful of times. The J gene is TRBJ2-1, the V gene TRBV9, with 10 nucleotides matching TRBD2. The CDR3 is 18 residues long. Per germline, CDR1 SGDLS and CDR2 YYNGEE. V trimming: 4 bases; J trimming: 3 bases; junction bases outside the gene matches: 13. This CDR3 reads CASSLAYIAGGRYNEQFF. In DNA form, the CDR3 reads TGTGCCAGCAGCCTCGCATACATAGCGGGAGGACGCTACAATGAGCAGTTCTTC.

On this clonotype itself: A clone one base away is much larger, so this may be a read error. The chain links TRBV15 to TRBJ1-2, with 10 bases lining up with TRBD1. The CDR3 contains 14 residues. V shed 4 bases, J shed 4 bases, and the junction held 3 bases outside the gene matches. Germline V gives CDR1 LNHNV, CDR2 YYDKDF (reference sequence). The CDR3 DNA is TGTGCCACCAGCAAAGGACAGGGGGGCTATGGCTACACCTTC. Translated, it gives CATSKGQGGYGYTF.

The table lists this clonotype with many counts. The gene calls are TRBV6-2 or TRBV6-3 and TRBJ2-5, with 14 bases lining up with TRBD2. Unmatched junction bases numbered 7, after V lost 11 bases and J lost 5 bases. Germline V gene sequence: CDR1 MNHEY, CDR2 SVGEGT. This CDR3 comprises 14 residues. The CDR3 here is CAGTSGRADETQYF. The CDR3 DNA sequence: TGTGCCGGGACTAGCGGGAGAGCCGATGAGACCCAGTACTTC.

This clonotype was observed at least ten times. The V and J genes are TRBV10-3 and TRBJ2-6, with 9 bases that match TRBD1. Germline V lookup: CDR1 ENHRY, CDR2 SYGVKD. This CDR3 is built from 17 residues. J was trimmed by 2 bases and V by 10 bases; bases with no gene match: 12. CDR3 in amino acids: CATGFGDREAGANVLTF. The DNA for the CDR3 is TGTGCCACCGGATTTGGGGACAGGGAAGCTGGGGCCAACGTCCTGACTTTC.

This clonotype has a count of ten or more. The V call is TRBV5-1, the J call TRBJ1-1; D perhaps matches TRBD1 (6 bases). The CDR3 is 14 residues long. Germline-derived CDR1 and CDR2 are SGHRS and YFSETQ. The germline V and J ends were trimmed by 4 bases and 0 bases, with 10 bases remaining between them. In DNA form, the CDR3 reads TGCGCCAGCAGCGTCTGGGACATGAACACTGAAGCTTTCTTT. Amino acids: CASSVWDMNTEAFF.

This clonotype was seen many times. The J gene is TRBJ2-3, the V gene TRBV7-3; D could derive from TRBD1 or TRBD2 (5 bases each). Germline V gives CDR1 SGHTA, CDR2 FQGTGA. V lost 5 bases, J lost 2 bases, and 8 bases lay in between. The CDR3 is 13 amino acids. The DNA of the CDR3 is TGTGCCAGCAGCGTAGGGACCACAGATACGCAGTATTTT. Its translation: CASSVGTTDTQYF.

This clonotype appeared many times. The rearrangement links TRBV18 to TRBJ1-3; no reliable D call. V gave up 1 base and J gave up 0 bases, with 7 bases separating them. The CDR3 totals 15 residues. The germline gives CDR1 KGHSH, CDR2 LQKENI. The CDR3, as DNA: TGTGCCAGCTCACCACAGATAAACTCTGGAAACACCATATATTTT. Protein sequence: CASSPQINSGNTIYF.

The genes are TRBV11-2 and TRBJ2-7; TRBD1 matches at 11 bases. Germline CDR1 SGHAT, CDR2 FQNNGV. J gave up 7 bases and V 5 bases, and 7 bases lay outside the gene matches. The CDR3 consists of 14 residues. The CDR3, as DNA: TGTGCCAGCAGCCAACGGACAGGGGGCGGGGAGCAGTACTTC. This sequence encodes CASSQRTGGGEQYF.

This chain connects TRBV19 to TRBJ1-3, with TRBD1 matching 7 bases. The CDR3 contains 16 residues. Germline assignment: CDR1 LNHDA and CDR2 SQIVND (reference sequence). The ends lost 3 bases at V and 1 base at J; junction bases unmatched: 6. In nucleotides, the CDR3 is TGTGCCAGTAGTATCATTGACAGGGCTTCTGGAAACACCATATATTTT. It translates to CASSIIDRASGNTIYF.

This sequence joins TRBV28 and TRBJ2-1, with D maybe TRBD2 (7 bases). The ends were cut back, 5 bases at V and 8 bases at J, with 22 bases in the middle. The CDR3 has 16 residues. Germline assignment: CDR1 MDHEN and CDR2 SYDVKM. The CDR3 here is CASSTPGAGDEDEQFF. CDR3 DNA sequence: TGTGCCAGCAGTACCCCGGGGGCGGGAGATGAGGATGAGCAGTTCTTC.

Ten or more counts support this clonotype. The V and J genes are TRBV9 and TRBJ1-4; a weak D match, TRBD1 (5 bases). Deletions cut 2 bases from V and 0 bases from J, with 11 bases between. Per germline, CDR1 SGDLS and CDR2 YYNGEE. This CDR3 region has 16 residues. CDR3 DNA: TGTGCCAGCAGCGTCGGGGGGAGTGCAACTAATGAAAAACTGTTTTTT. The encoded protein is CASSVGGSATNEKLFF.

This clonotype was observed once. One junction end disagrees with the germline gene, perhaps due to a read error. The rearrangement uses TRBV12-3 or TRBV12-4 and TRBJ2-3, with 7 bases that match TRBD1. There are 15 residues in the CDR3. The chain's CDR3 is CASRQTGYGTDTQCF. The CDR3 bases are TGTGCCAGCAGACAAACAGGGTACGGGACAGATACGCAGTGTTTT.

This clonotype has at least ten counts. V gene TRBV11-1 combines with J gene TRBJ2-2; TRBD2 agrees at 8 bases. The CDR3 spans 15 residues. Germline trimming cut 9 bases from V and 7 bases from J; bases unmatched to any gene: 13. In germline, CDR1 is SGHAT, CDR2 FQDESV (reference sequence). CDR3 residues: CASTGTRMGHGELFF. In nucleotides, the CDR3 is TGTGCCAGTACCGGGACTAGAATGGGACACGGGGAGCTGTTTTTT.

V gene TRBV7-6 combines with J gene TRBJ2-1, with 11 bases aligning to TRBD1. Germline trimming cut 0 bases from V and 8 bases from J; bases unmatched to any gene: 6. The CDR3 consists of 16 residues. Germline V gene sequence: CDR1 SGHVS, CDR2 FNYEAQ. CDR3 sequence: CASSLAPGQGVYEQFF. In DNA form, the CDR3 reads TGTGCCAGCAGCTTAGCGCCGGGACAGGGGGTCTATGAGCAGTTCTTC.

This clonotype was observed at least ten times. V is TRBV4-1 and J is TRBJ2-7; D is uncertain. Germline-derived CDR1 and CDR2 are MGHRA and YSYEKL. This CDR3 has 14 amino acids. V gave up 0 bases and J gave up 3 bases, with 9 bases separating them. The CDR3 DNA sequence: TGCGCCAGCAGCCAAGAAGGGTGGGGCTACGAGCAGTACTTC. It specifies CASSQEGWGYEQYF.